The 10 T cell receptor beta chains in this list originate from one sample, sequenced in a study of T cells in localized non-small cell lung cancer. The method was immunoSEQ multiplex PCR; TCRdb's version includes in-frame clones alone and lacks a portion of them. The sample shows 25,000 to 30,000 clones, roughly 90% of them seen only once. The sample in question was peripheral blood, obtained before any cancer treatment. The receptors shown here come from a female donor at least 60 years old with stage I lung adenocarcinoma.

CDR3 region: CASSLRQGSGELFF. The CDR3 DNA follows: TGTGCCAGCAGCTTACGACAGGGTTCCGGGGAGCTGTTTTTT. The chain employs TRBV11-2 and TRBJ2-2, with 7 nucleotides matching TRBD1. CDR1 SGHAT and CDR2 FQNNGV come from the germline V gene. V shed 2 bases and J 6 bases; nucleotides not matched to a gene: 3. This CDR3 has 14 residues.

The gene calls are TRBV5-8 and TRBJ1-2; 8 bases are shared with TRBD1. The CDR3 is 15 amino acids. J lost 1 base, V lost 4 bases, and 6 bases had no gene match. From germline, CDR1 is SGHTS and CDR2 YDEGEE. The chain's CDR3 is CASSRTGRINYGYTF. CDR3 DNA sequence: TGTGCCAGCAGCAGGACAGGGCGCATTAACTATGGCTACACCTTC.

The chain employs TRBV2 and TRBJ1-1, with D unclear. In germline, CDR1 is SNHLY, CDR2 FYNNEI. The CDR3 sequence is 10 residues long. V lost 3 bases and J lost 4, with 0 bases in between. The CDR3 DNA follows: TGTGCCAGCAGTGACACTGAAGCTTTCTTT. It encodes CASSDTEAFF.

The chain is built from TRBV6-6 and TRBJ2-1, with 9 bases fitting TRBD2. J gave up 4 bases and V 2 bases, and 3 bases lay outside the gene matches. The CDR3 sequence is 15 residues long. Germline V gives CDR1 MNHNY, CDR2 SVGAGI (reference sequence). CDR3 DNA: TGTGCCAGCAGTTACGAGCGGGGGGTTTACAATGAGCAGTTCTTC. Encoded protein: CASSYERGVYNEQFF.

The genes are TRBV19 and TRBJ2-5; 8 nucleotides agree with TRBD1. The end of the DNA aligns better with TRBJ2-7, so the J call may be wrong. The CDR3 spans 15 residues. Germline-derived CDR1 and CDR2 are LNHDA and SQIVND (reference sequence). CDR3 DNA: TGTGCCAGTAGTTCGCGGACAGGGAACGGCTACGAGCAGTACTTC. Its translation is CASSSRTGNGYEQYF.

The CDR3 region is CASSRAQEPQHF. The CDR3 region has the DNA TGTGCCAGTAGTAGGGCCCAGGAGCCCCAGCATTTT. V gene TRBV19 combines with J gene TRBJ1-5; D ambiguous. The CDR3 extends over 12 amino acids. CDR1 is LNHDA and CDR2 is SQIVND in the germline V gene (reference sequence). V was clipped by 4 bases and J by 8 bases, with 9 bases between them.

This clone was found once. This chain links TRBV25-1 with TRBJ2-7; 8 bases agree with TRBD1. J was trimmed by 2 bases and V by 5 bases; bases with no gene match: 8. CDR3 length equals 15 residues. Germline V gene sequence: CDR1 MGHDK, CDR2 SYGVNS. The CDR3 DNA follows: TGTGCCAGCAGTAACCGGGACAGGCCTCCCTACGAGCAGTACTTC. Its protein is CASSNRDRPPYEQYF.

The V call is TRBV11-3, the J call TRBJ2-1; 11 bases map to TRBD2. Germline V lookup: CDR1 SGHNT, CDR2 YENEEA. V gave up 5 bases and J gave up 4 bases; unmatched junction bases: 4. The CDR3 has 15 amino acids. The CDR3 spells CASSVGTSGYNEQFF. The DNA for the CDR3 is TGTGCCAGCAGCGTCGGGACTAGCGGATACAATGAGCAGTTCTTC.

The rearrangement joins TRBV15 to TRBJ2-1, with unresolved D. Germline V gene data show CDR1 as LNHNV and CDR2 as YYDKDF (reference sequence). This CDR3 is 15 amino acids long. Trimming shortened V by 0 bases and J by 3 bases, and 9 bases separated the two germline ends. The CDR3, as DNA: TGTGCCACCAGCAGAGAGTTCGGCGGCTACAATGAGCAGTTCTTC. Translating it yields CATSREFGGYNEQFF.

The chain uses TRBV30 and TRBJ1-5; D gene uncertain. CDR1 and CDR2 (germline): GTSNPN, SVGIG (reference sequence). This CDR3 contains 13 residues. V lost 0 bases and J lost 10, with 13 bases in between. The CDR3 reads CAWSVNGDDPQHF. CDR3 sequence (DNA): TGTGCCTGGAGTGTAAATGGGGATGATCCCCAGCATTTT.